A selection of T cell receptor beta chains follows, all from one sample in a study of siplizumab effects on memory and regulatory T cells. The assay was immunoSEQ multiplex PCR, and TCRdb's table has in-frame clones only and misses some. The sample carries about 94,000 clones, 85% to 95% recorded once. Input material: non-Treg CD4+ T cells sorted from blood. The source is a human donor in good health. Each CDR3 is given with its conserved first and last residue. Each record gives: D gene, clone size, V gene, J gene, CDR3 DNA, CDR3 protein. The D gene is left open where the match is weak. Rows may omit the clone size; those that give it use once, few, many or a size class.

D: .; size: .; V: TRBV18; J: TRBJ2-1; DNA: TGTGCCAGCTCACCATCCGGGAATGAGCAGTTCTTC; CDR3: CASSPSGNEQFF
D: .; size: .; V: TRBV14; J: TRBJ2-5; DNA: TGTGCCAGCAGCCAAGGGACGTGGGAGGTCCGAGAGACCCAGTACTTC; CDR3: CASSQGTWEVRETQYF
D: TRBD1; size: .; V: TRBV6-1; J: TRBJ1-5; DNA: TGTGCCAGCAGTTCAGGGGGCGTGCAGCCCCAGCATTTT; CDR3: CASSSGGVQPQHF
D: .; size: .; V: TRBV5-6; J: TRBJ1-2; DNA: TGTGCCAGCAGCCAGACAGGCTATGACTATGGCTACACCTTC; CDR3: CASSQTGYDYGYTF
D: .; size: .; V: TRBV11-2; J: TRBJ2-3; DNA: TGTGCCAGCAGCTTCCAGGGACTTAGCACAGATACGCAGTATTTT; CDR3: CASSFQGLSTDTQYF
D: TRBD1; size: .; V: TRBV7-9; J: TRBJ2-7; DNA: TGTGCCAGCAGCTTAGGACAGGGGGCTGGCTCCTACGAGCAGTACTTC; CDR3: CASSLGQGAGSYEQYF
D: TRBD2; size: .; V: TRBV19; J: TRBJ2-2; DNA: TGTGCCAGTATTCCGGAAACGGGGGGGCCGGGCACCGGGGAGCTGTTTTTT; CDR3: CASIPETGGPGTGELFF
D: TRBD1; size: .; V: TRBV15; J: TRBJ1-5; DNA: TGTGCCACCAGCAGGGACAGGGGAGTTCAGCCCCAGCATTTT; CDR3: CATSRDRGVQPQHF
D: .; size: .; V: TRBV6-5; J: TRBJ2-2; DNA: TGTGCCAGCAGCCGAGCGGCCGGGGAGCTGTTTTTT; CDR3: CASSRAAGELFF
D: TRBD2; size: .; V: TRBV18; J: TRBJ2-3; DNA: TGTGCCAGCTCAATTCTAGCGGGAGGACCTACCACAGATACGCAGTATTTT; CDR3: CASSILAGGPTTDTQYF
D: .; size: .; V: TRBV5-5; J: TRBJ2-6; DNA: TGTGCCAGCAGCTCTACAGGGTCCTCTGGGGCCAACGTCCTGACTTTC; CDR3: CASSSTGSSGANVLTF
D: .; size: .; V: TRBV13; J: TRBJ1-4; DNA: TGTGCCAGCAGCTTAAGGGCTACAGTAAATGAAAAACTGTTTTTT; CDR3: CASSLRATVNEKLFF
D: .; size: .; V: TRBV9; J: TRBJ2-5; DNA: TGTGCCAGCAGCGAGCCGGGGATCACCACTTACTTC; CDR3: CASSEPGITTYF
D: .; size: .; V: TRBV5-5; J: TRBJ1-5; DNA: TGTGCCAGCAGCTTCCTAGGGAACCAGCCCCAGCATTTT; CDR3: CASSFLGNQPQHF
D: TRBD2; size: .; V: TRBV5-1; J: TRBJ2-7; DNA: TGCGCCAGCAGCTTGACTAGCGGGAGCCCCTACGAGCAGTACTTC; CDR3: CASSLTSGSPYEQYF
D: .; size: .; V: TRBV14; J: TRBJ1-1; DNA: TGTGCCAGCAGTCCGTACAGGGTTCGCACTGAAGCTTTCTTT; CDR3: CASSPYRVRTEAFF
D: .; size: .; V: TRBV9; J: TRBJ1-1; DNA: TGTGCCAGCAGCTCCCCCTTACAGGGTTTGCACACTGAAGCTTTCTTT; CDR3: CASSSPLQGLHTEAFF
D: .; size: .; V: TRBV7-9; J: TRBJ2-7; DNA: TGTGCCAGCAGCTTAGGTCAAGCATCCTACGAGCAGTACTTC; CDR3: CASSLGQASYEQYF
D: .; size: once; V: TRBV9; J: TRBJ1-6; DNA: TGTGCCAGCAGCCGAGATGCGGGGGGGCTGGGGTCACCCCTCCACTTT; CDR3: CASSRDAGGLGSPLHF
D: .; size: .; V: TRBV6-1; J: TRBJ2-5; DNA: TGTGCCAGCAGTGTAACCGGGATTCAAGAGACCCAGTACTTC; CDR3: CASSVTGIQETQYF
D: .; size: .; V: TRBV5-4; J: TRBJ2-1; DNA: TGTGCCAGCAGCACATACCAGACAGCCACCTACAATGAGCAGTTCTTC; CDR3: CASSTYQTATYNEQFF
D: .; size: .; V: TRBV6-1; J: TRBJ1-5; DNA: TGTGCCAGCTCCGTCGGGGGCAATCAGCCCCAGCATTTT; CDR3: CASSVGGNQPQHF
D: TRBD2; size: .; V: TRBV15; J: TRBJ2-1; DNA: TGTGCCACCAGCAAGGGACTAGATTTGGGTGAGCAGTTCTTC; CDR3: CATSKGLDLGEQFF
D: .; size: once; V: TRBV18; J: TRBJ1-1; DNA: TGTGCCAGCTCACCACCGGAAAGGGTCGACCCTGAAGCTTTCTTT; CDR3: CASSPPERVDPEAFF
D: .; size: .; V: TRBV2; J: TRBJ1-2; DNA: TGTGCCAGCAGCTCCCCCTCCGGGGCCCCGGGGGGCTACACCTTC; CDR3: CASSSPSGAPGGYTF
D: TRBD2; size: .; V: TRBV12-5; J: TRBJ2-3; DNA: TGTGCTAGTGGTCCCACCCGACTAGCGGGAGGACCAGATACGCAGTATTTT; CDR3: CASGPTRLAGGPDTQYF
D: TRBD1; size: .; V: TRBV30; J: TRBJ1-2; DNA: TGTGCCTGGATTACCCCTGGACAGGGCCTTATGTATGGCTACACCTTC; CDR3: CAWITPGQGLMYGYTF
D: .; size: .; V: TRBV2; J: TRBJ2-2; DNA: TGTGCCAGCAGAAAGGAAGCCAGCACCGGGGAGCTGTTTTTT; CDR3: CASRKEASTGELFF
D: .; size: .; V: TRBV28; J: TRBJ2-1; DNA: TGTGCCAGCAGTTTATCCCCAGACGGCTACAACGAGCAGTTCTTC; CDR3: CASSLSPDGYNEQFF
D: TRBD1; size: .; V: TRBV19; J: TRBJ2-2; DNA: TGTGCCAGTAGTATAAGGACAGGGACGAACACCGGGGAGCTGTTTTTT; CDR3: CASSIRTGTNTGELFF
D: .; size: .; V: TRBV4-1; J: TRBJ1-4; DNA: TGCGCCAGCAGCCAAGACCTCGGGGCAACTAATGAAAAACTGTTTTTT; CDR3: CASSQDLGATNEKLFF
D: .; size: .; V: TRBV11-3; J: TRBJ2-7; DNA: TGTGCCAGCAGCCTGTACTACTACGAGCAGTACTTC; CDR3: CASSLYYYEQYF
D: TRBD1; size: .; V: TRBV6-6; J: TRBJ2-7; DNA: TGTGCCAGCAGGTCTTCCCGGGGACAGGGCTACGAGCAGTACTTC; CDR3: CASRSSRGQGYEQYF
D: .; size: .; V: TRBV18; J: TRBJ2-7; DNA: TGTGCCAGCTCACCAGAGACGTTTACCTACGAGCAGTACTTC; CDR3: CASSPETFTYEQYF
D: TRBD1; size: .; V: TRBV2; J: TRBJ1-6; DNA: TGTGCCAGCAACCCAGACAGGGATTCACCCCTCCACTTT; CDR3: CASNPDRDSPLHF
D: TRBD1; size: .; V: TRBV5-1; J: TRBJ2-7; DNA: TGCGCCAGCAGTCCAGCCGGGACAGGGTCCTACGAGCAGTACTTC; CDR3: CASSPAGTGSYEQYF
D: .; size: .; V: TRBV18; J: TRBJ2-2; DNA: TGTGCCAGCTCACCAAGACAGGGAGGAGATCACGGGGAGCTGTTTTTT; CDR3: CASSPRQGGDHGELFF
D: TRBD1; size: .; V: TRBV9; J: TRBJ2-1; DNA: TGTGCCAGCAGCGTAGCTACAGGGGGTGTCTTCAATGAGCAGTTCTTC; CDR3: CASSVATGGVFNEQFF
D: TRBD1; size: .; V: TRBV4-1; J: TRBJ2-2; DNA: TGCGCCAGCAGCCCACATAGGGAGGGGACAGGGTCCGGGGAGCTGTTTTTT; CDR3: CASSPHREGTGSGELFF
D: .; size: .; V: TRBV7-9; J: TRBJ2-1; DNA: TGTGCCAGCAGCTTAGGGGCCATCGGGGGAATATACAATGAGCAGTTCTTC; CDR3: CASSLGAIGGIYNEQFF
D: .; size: .; V: TRBV4-2; J: TRBJ2-3; DNA: TGTGCCAGCAGTCAAGTGGGCGGGGTCACAGATACGCAGTATTTT; CDR3: CASSQVGGVTDTQYF
D: .; size: .; V: TRBV7-2; J: TRBJ2-7; DNA: TGTGCCAGCAGCTCTGGACCCCTGAGCGAGCAGTACTTC; CDR3: CASSSGPLSEQYF
D: .; size: .; V: TRBV6-1; J: TRBJ1-6; DNA: TGTGCCAGCAGTGAAGGTACTGCGATTTATTCACCCCTCCACTTT; CDR3: CASSEGTAIYSPLHF
D: .; size: .; V: TRBV7-6; J: TRBJ2-5; DNA: TGTGCCAGCAGCTCCCTACCACAAGAGACCCAGTACTTC; CDR3: CASSSLPQETQYF
D: .; size: .; V: TRBV4-1; J: TRBJ2-5; DNA: TGCGCCAGCAGCCAAGACTTCGCCCGGGAGACCCAGTACTTC; CDR3: CASSQDFARETQYF
D: .; size: .; V: TRBV2; J: TRBJ2-7; DNA: TGTGCCAGCAGTGACCGGCTGGCGGGACACTTC; CDR3: CASSDRLAGHF
D: .; size: .; V: TRBV19; J: TRBJ1-1; DNA: TGTGCCAGTAGTATATCGGGCGGGAACACTGAAGCTTTCTTT; CDR3: CASSISGGNTEAFF
D: .; size: .; V: TRBV7-9; J: TRBJ2-1; DNA: TGTGCCAGCAGCTCGGGGGAGCAGTTCTTC; CDR3: CASSSGEQFF
D: .; size: .; V: TRBV9; J: TRBJ2-3; DNA: TGTGCCAGCAGCGTAGGTGGTCGGAGCCTCACAGATACGCAGTATTTT; CDR3: CASSVGGRSLTDTQYF
D: .; size: .; V: TRBV4-3; J: TRBJ2-2; DNA: TGCGCCAGCAGCCAAGATAGGCCCGGGGAGCTGTTTTTT; CDR3: CASSQDRPGELFF
D: TRBD2; size: .; V: TRBV6-6; J: TRBJ2-1; DNA: TGTGCCAGCAGTGCGACTCTAGCGGGAGAAATAAATGAGCAGTTCTTC; CDR3: CASSATLAGEINEQFF
D: .; size: few; V: TRBV11-3; J: TRBJ2-3; DNA: TGTGCCAGCAGCTTAGAGGGGGCTAGCGGCACAGATACGCAGTATTTT; CDR3: CASSLEGASGTDTQYF
D: TRBD2; size: .; V: TRBV30; J: TRBJ2-7; DNA: TGTGCCTGGAGTCTCCGCGGGGGGGCACTTGAGCAGTACTTC; CDR3: CAWSLRGGALEQYF
D: .; size: .; V: TRBV11-2; J: TRBJ1-5; DNA: TGTGCCAGCAGCTTAGACGCGGCAGGGAGACAGCCCCAGCATTTT; CDR3: CASSLDAAGRQPQHF
D: .; size: .; V: TRBV30; J: TRBJ2-5; DNA: TGTGCCTGGAGCGCAGGGACCCAAGAGACCCAGTACTTC; CDR3: CAWSAGTQETQYF